This TCR beta chain was documented in a study of blood T cell repertoires in COVID-19. Study summary: Nucleic acid was either cDNA or gDNA, and it came from T cells, B-cell-depleted T cells, or PBMCs.

Libraries were prepared by immunoSEQ multiplex PCR; TCRdb keeps only in-frame clonotypes and omits some of them. Of 250,000 or so clones in the sample, roughly 86% were seen once. Germline V gene lookup returns CDR1 KGHSH and CDR2 LQKENI. The CDR3 totals 15 residues. The V end was cut by 0 bases, the J end by 0 bases, with 5 bases between. The sequence came from a man aged 35 to 55 with active or convalescent COVID-19. Input material: peripheral blood. The chain couples TRBV18 to TRBJ1-4; D unclear. The CDR3 sequence is CASSPPEATNEKLFF. CDR3 bases: TGTGCCAGCTCACCACCGGAGGCAACTAATGAAAAACTGTTTTTT.